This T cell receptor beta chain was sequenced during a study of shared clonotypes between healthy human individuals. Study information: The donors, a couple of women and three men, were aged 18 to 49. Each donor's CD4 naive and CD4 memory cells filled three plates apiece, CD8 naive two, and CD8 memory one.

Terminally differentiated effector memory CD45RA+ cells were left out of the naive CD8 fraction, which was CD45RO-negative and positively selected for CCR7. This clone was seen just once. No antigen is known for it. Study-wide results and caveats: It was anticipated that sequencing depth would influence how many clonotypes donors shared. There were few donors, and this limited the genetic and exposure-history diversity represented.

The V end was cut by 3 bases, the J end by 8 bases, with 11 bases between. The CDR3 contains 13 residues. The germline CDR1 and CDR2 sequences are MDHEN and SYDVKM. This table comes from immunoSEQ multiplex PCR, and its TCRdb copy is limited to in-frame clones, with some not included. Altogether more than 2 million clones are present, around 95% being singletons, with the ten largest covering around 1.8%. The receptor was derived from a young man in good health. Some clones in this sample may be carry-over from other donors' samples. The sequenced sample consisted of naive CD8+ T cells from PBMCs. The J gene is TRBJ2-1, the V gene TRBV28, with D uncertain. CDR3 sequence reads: CASSLTLGDEQFF. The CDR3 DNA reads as TGTGCCAGCAGTTTGACCCTTGGCGATGAGCAGTTCTTC.